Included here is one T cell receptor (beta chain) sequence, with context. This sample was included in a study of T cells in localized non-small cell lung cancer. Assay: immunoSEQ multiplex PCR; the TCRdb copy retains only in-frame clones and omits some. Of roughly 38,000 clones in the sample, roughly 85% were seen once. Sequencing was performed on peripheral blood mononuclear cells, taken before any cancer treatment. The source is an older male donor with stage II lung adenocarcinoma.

The CDR3 spells CASSPLIGYSNQPQHF. The CDR3 DNA sequence: TGCGCCAGCAGTCCCCTGATAGGTTATAGCAATCAGCCCCAGCATTTT. This chain uses TRBV23-1 with TRBJ1-5; D not resolved. TRBV23-1 is an ORF, with its function uncertain. The CDR3 length is 16 residues. V lost 4 bases, J lost 0 bases, and 13 bases lay in between.